This entry lists 30 T cell receptor beta chains sequenced from one sample in a study of blood T cell repertoires in COVID-19. Sequencing used immunoSEQ multiplex PCR; TCRdb keeps in-frame clones, though not all of them. The table includes 120,000 to 150,000 clones, 80% to 90% detected once. Sequencing input: peripheral blood. The source of these receptors is a middle-aged woman with acute or convalescent COVID-19.

The chain uses TRBV4-3 and TRBJ2-7; D is undetermined. This CDR3 contains 15 residues. The germline V gene encodes CDR1 LGHNA and CDR2 YSLEER. V dropped 0 bases and J dropped 2 bases, with 11 bases sitting between them. In DNA form, the CDR3 reads TGCGCCAGCAGCCAAGATCTCAGGTCCACCTACGAGCAGTACTTC. Translation gives CASSQDLRSTYEQYF.

Only one count was recorded for this clone. The chain recombines TRBV3-1 (or the pseudogene TRBV3-2) with TRBJ2-4; D remains ambiguous. The germline gives CDR1 LGHDT, CDR2 YNNKEL (reference sequence). This CDR3 comprises 14 residues. Trimming took off 1 base at V and 3 bases at J, with 7 bases between the two ends. The CDR3 loop reads CASSQGAVKNIQYF. CDR3 in DNA: TGTGCCAGCAGCCAAGGCGCGGTCAAAAACATTCAGTACTTC.

The chain is built from TRBV19 and TRBJ2-1; TRBD2 agrees at 7 bases. CDR3 length: 13 amino acids. The V and J ends lost 3 bases and 5 bases, in that order; junction bases with no gene match: 1. Germline values: CDR1 LNHDA, CDR2 SQIVND (reference sequence). The CDR3 is CASSILADNEQFF. The CDR3 DNA follows: TGTGCCAGTAGTATTCTAGCGGACAATGAGCAGTTCTTC.

The chain couples TRBV12-5 to TRBJ2-1; 11 bases map to TRBD1. V lost 6 bases and J lost 4; bases outside the gene matches: 11. The CDR3 has 17 residues. Germline lookup yields CDR1 LGHNT and CDR2 FRNRAP. CDR3 bases: TGTGCTAGTGGCATGTCCGGGACAGGGGGTATTTACAATGAGCAGTTCTTC. This sequence encodes CASGMSGTGGIYNEQFF.

This clone occurred once. The chain couples TRBV29-1 to TRBJ2-1, with D possibly TRBD1 on 5 matching bases. The V gene lost 4 bases and the J gene lost 3 bases, with 10 bases spanning the gap. CDR3 size: 13 residues. CDR1 and CDR2 from the germline V gene are SQVTM and ANQGSEA. Here the CDR3 reads CSVGQGSYNEQFF. The CDR3 DNA is TGCAGCGTTGGGCAGGGTAGCTACAATGAGCAGTTCTTC.

This sequence joins TRBV7-6 and TRBJ1-6; D is possibly TRBD1 (5 bases). V lost 5 bases and J lost 6, with 17 bases in between. The CDR3 is made up of 16 amino acids. From germline, CDR1 is SGHVS and CDR2 FNYEAQ. As DNA, the CDR3 is TGTGCCAGCAGCCCATTTGGGGACTCCAGTAATTCACCCCTCCACTTT. Its translation is CASSPFGDSSNSPLHF.

The gene calls are TRBV20-1 and TRBJ1-3; D call uncertain. CDR1 and CDR2 from the germline V gene are DFQATT and SNEGSKA (reference sequence). The CDR3 is made up of 11 amino acids. V was cut by 7 bases and J by 2 bases, with 6 bases left in between. CDR3 DNA: TGCAGTGTCTCTCCTGGAAACACCATATATTTT. It codes for CSVSPGNTIYF.

The V call is TRBV7-6, the J call TRBJ1-4, with 8 bases aligning to TRBD1. There are 15 residues in the CDR3. Germline V gene data show CDR1 as SGHVS and CDR2 as FNYEAQ. J gave up 0 bases and V 6 bases, and 3 bases lay outside the gene matches. CDR3 loop: CASRSQGATNEKLFF. CDR3 DNA sequence: TGTGCCAGCAGGTCACAGGGGGCAACTAATGAAAAACTGTTTTTT.

This clone showed up just once. The chain employs TRBV4-3 and TRBJ2-1; a possible D gene is TRBD2 (6 bases). V lost 0 bases and J lost 6, with 12 bases in between. Germline loops: CDR1 LGHNA, CDR2 YSLEER. There are 15 residues in the CDR3. CDR3 in DNA: TGCGCCAGCAGCCAAGAGGGGCGGGGAGGCAATGAGCAGTTCTTC. Its translation is CASSQEGRGGNEQFF.

The rearrangement uses TRBV7-2 and TRBJ2-5; possible D gene TRBD1, 5 bases. The CDR3 extends over 16 amino acids. Germline assignment: CDR1 SGHTA and CDR2 FQGNSA. The germline V and J ends were trimmed by 1 base and 4 bases, with 16 bases remaining between them. As DNA, the CDR3 is TGTGCCAGCAGCTTAGGAGTAGCTGGGGCTCGAGAGACCCAGTACTTC. Residues: CASSLGVAGARETQYF.

A word on this clone: The junction departs from the called germline gene at one end, perhaps through a read error. V usage is TRBV4-3 and J usage is TRBJ1-4, with 8 bases aligning to TRBD1. Germline CDR1 LGHNA, CDR2 YSLEER. The CDR3 is made up of 13 amino acids. In DNA, the CDR3 is TGCGCCAGCAGCCAAGATTTTGGGTGGGACAGGAATTTT. Its translation: CASSQDFGWDRNF.

The chain has TRBV21-1 and TRBJ1-2; whether TRBD1, the table's D call, matches the DNA was not checked. TRBV21-1 is given as a pseudogene. The CDR3 length is 15 residues. CDR3 sequence (DNA): TGTGCCAGCAGTGGACAGGGAGAGGGGCTCTATGGCTACACCTTC. This gives the protein CASSGQGEGLYGYTF.

This clone was picked up one time. The CDR3 sequence: CAWSSSGSRETQYF. DNA of the CDR3: TGTGCCTGGAGTAGTAGCGGGAGTAGAGAGACCCAGTACTTC. This chain uses TRBV30 with TRBJ2-5; 9 bases match TRBD2. This CDR3 comprises 14 residues. With 2 bases clipped from V and 4 bases from J, the junction kept 5 bases outside the gene matches. Germline-derived CDR1 and CDR2 are GTSNPN and SVGIG (reference sequence).

This rearrangement joins TRBV12-3 or TRBV12-4 to TRBJ1-5, with D possibly matching TRBD1 (5 bases). V was trimmed by 3 bases and J by 6 bases, leaving 6 bases between them. The CDR3 covers 12 residues. The CDR3 reads CASSFRAQPQHF. The CDR3 DNA follows: TGTGCCAGCAGTTTCAGGGCTCAGCCCCAGCATTTT.

A single count supports this clone. The chain recombines TRBV2 with TRBJ2-1; the match to TRBD2 covers 7 bases. CDR1 is SNHLY and CDR2 is FYNNEI in the germline V gene. With V trimmed by 7 bases and J by 5 bases, 8 bases remained unmatched. The CDR3 spans 14 residues. As DNA, the CDR3 is TGTGCCAGCACCGCGACTAGCAGTGACAATGAGCAGTTCTTC. It translates to CASTATSSDNEQFF.

The chain uses TRBV21-1 and TRBJ1-2; whether TRBD1, the table's D call, matches the DNA was not checked. TRBV21-1 has pseudogene status. The CDR3 covers 21 residues. In DNA form, the CDR3 reads TGTGCCAGCAGCAAAGACACAGGGGGCCGTATAAGTTTAGTTCTAAACTATGGCTACACCTTC. Encoded protein: CASSKDTGGRISLVLNYGYTF.

This sequence joins TRBV30 and TRBJ1-2, with a possible D match to TRBD1 (5 bases). Germline loops: CDR1 GTSNPN, CDR2 SVGIG (reference sequence). The V end lost 0 bases, the J end lost 6 bases, and 20 bases lay between the germline ends. The length of the CDR3 is 16 residues. The CDR3, as DNA: TGTGCCTGGAGTGTCGACTCACCAACAGGTCTCGATGGCTACACCTTC. Its protein is CAWSVDSPTGLDGYTF.

The chain employs TRBV18 and TRBJ1-1, with TRBD1 matching over 10 bases. This CDR3 has 14 amino acids. Looked up from germline, CDR1 is KGHSH and CDR2 is LQKENI. V was clipped by 6 bases and J by 7 bases; unmatched bases: 8. The CDR3 loop reads CASSRTGGDYEAFF. CDR3 bases: TGTGCCAGCTCCCGGACAGGGGGTGACTATGAAGCTTTCTTT.

This clone was counted a single time. The V call is TRBV7-3, the J call TRBJ2-2; D possibly corresponds to TRBD1 (5 bases). Germline CDR1 reads SGHTA; CDR2 reads FQGTGA. With 8 bases removed from V and 7 bases from J, the gap between germline ends came to 14 bases. This CDR3 is built from 13 residues. CDR3 region: CASQQQGYGELFF. For the CDR3, the DNA is TGTGCCAGCCAGCAGCAGGGTTACGGGGAGCTGTTTTTT.

V and J are TRBV11-2 and TRBJ1-2; D is possibly TRBD1 (6 bases). Trimming took 1 base from V and 5 from J, leaving 14 bases between them. The CDR3 sequence is 15 residues long. The germline V gene has CDR1 SGHAT and CDR2 FQNNGV. The CDR3 region is CASSLGVQQGYGYTF. CDR3 sequence (DNA): TGTGCCAGCAGCTTAGGGGTTCAACAGGGTTATGGCTACACCTTC.

The V call is TRBV10-3, the J call TRBJ2-1, with a weak D call TRBD1 (6 bases). Germline values: CDR1 ENHRY, CDR2 SYGVKD. Trimming cost V 4 bases and J 2 bases, with 9 bases left between them. The CDR3 is 14 amino acids. The CDR3 coding sequence is TGTGCCATCAGTGGGCAGGGGACCTACAATGAGCAGTTCTTC. This gives the protein CAISGQGTYNEQFF.

This clone has just a few counts. The chain is built from TRBV5-3 and TRBJ1-2; TRBD1 might be the D (5 bases). TRBV5-3 is an open reading frame whose function is uncertain. CDR3 length equals 13 residues. Between the trimmed V and J ends, which lost 4 bases and 0 bases, there was a span of 7 bases. CDR3 nucleotide sequence: TGTGCCAGAAGCGGGGGGGCTAACTATGGCTACACCTTC. Encoded protein: CARSGGANYGYTF.

CDR3 region: CASSLHRDTGELFF. CDR3 nucleotides: TGTGCCAGCAGCTTACACAGGGACACCGGGGAGCTGTTTTTT. The chain has TRBV7-3 and TRBJ2-2, with D tentatively TRBD1 (6 bases). The germline V and J ends were trimmed by 2 bases and 3 bases, with 7 bases remaining between them. Germline values: CDR1 SGHTA, CDR2 FQGTGA. The CDR3 consists of 14 residues.

This clone was picked up one time. The genes are TRBV5-1 and TRBJ1-1; 7 bases line up with TRBD1. J lost 2 bases, V lost 3 bases, and 7 bases had no gene match. The CDR3 covers 15 residues. The germline gives CDR1 SGHRS, CDR2 YFSETQ. This CDR3 reads CASSSWTGANTEAFF. In DNA form, the CDR3 reads TGCGCCAGCAGCTCGTGGACAGGAGCTAACACTGAAGCTTTCTTT.

The chain has TRBV2 and TRBJ1-5, with TRBD1 as a possible D gene (5 bases). Germline V gives CDR1 SNHLY, CDR2 FYNNEI. This CDR3 region has 13 residues. V was trimmed by 4 bases and J by 7 bases, leaving 11 bases between them. CDR3 coding DNA: TGTGCCAGCAGTGGACAGTTTTCCCAGCCCCAGCATTTT. It encodes CASSGQFSQPQHF.

The gene calls are TRBV2 and TRBJ2-2, with D possibly matching TRBD2 (5 bases). Per germline, CDR1 SNHLY and CDR2 FYNNEI. The CDR3 consists of 16 residues. Trimming cost V 6 bases and J 4 bases, with 18 bases left between them. In DNA, the CDR3 is TGTGCCAGCAGCGTAGGGCCGCCGGGGAGCACCGGGGAGCTGTTTTTT. Residues: CASSVGPPGSTGELFF.

The rearrangement joins TRBV30 to TRBJ1-1; D is undetermined. CDR1 and CDR2 (germline): GTSNPN, SVGIG (reference sequence). This CDR3 has 15 amino acids. V lost 0 bases and J 11 bases, leaving 22 bases between the germline ends. The CDR3 protein is CAWSVSILRGLEAFF. The DNA of the CDR3 is TGTGCCTGGAGTGTTTCTATCCTTCGCGGTTTAGAGGCTTTCTTT.

V is TRBV29-1 and J is TRBJ1-2; 7 bases align to TRBD1. The germline V gene has CDR1 SQVTM and CDR2 ANQGSEA. V shed 7 bases, J shed 8 bases, and the junction held 10 bases outside the gene matches. The length of the CDR3 is 12 residues. The CDR3 coding sequence is TGCAGCGCCCGACAGGGCCGGGGAGGCTACACCTTC. Translation gives CSARQGRGGYTF. The complete variable domain, with remaining parts taken from reference TRBV29-1 and TRBJ1-2, reads SAVISQKPSRDICQRGTSLTIQCQVDSQVTMMFWYRQQPGQSLTLIATANQGSEATYESGFVIDKFPISRPNLTFSTLTVSNMSPEDSSIYLCSARQGRGGYTFGSGTRLTVV.

The genes are TRBV6-5 and TRBJ1-1; TRBD1 agrees at 8 bases. V was pared by 5 bases and J by 4 bases, with 9 bases of the junction left unmatched. The CDR3 consists of 15 residues. Germline values: CDR1 MNHEY, CDR2 SVGAGI. The DNA for the CDR3 is TGTGCCAGCAGTCAGAATCAGGGGGCAGGCACTGAAGCTTTCTTT. Translating gives CASSQNQGAGTEAFF.

This clone showed up just once. The CDR3 region has the DNA TGTGCCTGGAGCGGTCAGGGATCCTACACCTTC. It specifies CAWSGQGSYTF. The chain combines TRBV30 with TRBJ1-2, with a weak D call TRBD1 (5 bases). The ends were cut back, 3 bases at V and 10 bases at J, with 12 bases in the middle. This CDR3 spans 11 amino acids. Germline-derived CDR1 and CDR2 are GTSNPN and SVGIG (reference sequence). Full variable domain (rest looked up from reference TRBV30 and TRBJ1-2): SQTIHQWPATLVQPVGSPLSLECTVEGTSNPNLYWYRQAAGRGLQLLFYSVGIGQISSEVPQNLSASRPQDRQFILSSKKLLLSDSGFYLCAWSGQGSYTFGSGTRLTVV.